The entry below describes one T cell receptor (beta chain). This sample was taken from a study of cytomegalovirus exposure and HLA in healthy donors. Use of 60 Vbeta and 13 Jbeta primers characterized the PCR. The repertoire was sequenced with immunoSEQ multiplex PCR; TCRdb's copy has only in-frame clones and lacks some. The sample includes about 69,000 clones, around 68% of them seen just once. CDR1 is SGHNT and CDR2 is YYREEE in the germline V gene (reference sequence). The CDR3 totals 16 residues. Trimming removed 4 bases from V and 0 bases from J; junction bases left unmatched: 7. This sequence originates from a woman aged 25 to 45 in good health and CMV-seronegative. Specimen: PBMCs. V usage is TRBV5-4 and J usage is TRBJ2-5; 9 bases match TRBD1. This CDR3 reads CASSPRTGEYQETQYF. CDR3 in DNA: TGTGCCAGCAGCCCCCGGACAGGGGAGTACCAAGAGACCCAGTACTTC.